This TCR beta chain was sequenced in a study of blood T cell repertoires in COVID-19. Study in general: Samples taken during acute and convalescent COVID-19 were collected in the United States, Italy and Spain.

Sequenced by immunoSEQ multiplex PCR; TCRdb stores in-frame clones only, minus some. Of hundreds of thousands of clones in the sample, roughly 88% were seen once. All enrollees were roughly 18 to 100 years old and from about two dozen US areas. Clinical histories supplied by participants themselves formed the basis of cohort assignment. This TCR came from a woman aged 45-65 years with acute COVID-19. Sample: PBMCs or T cells enriched from blood (not recorded which).

CDR3 sequence reads: CASSPPGGGRFMAYEQYF. CDR3 sequence (DNA): TGTGCCAGCAGTCCACCTGGTGGCGGGAGGTTCATGGCTTACGAGCAGTACTTC. The chain is built from TRBV27 and TRBJ2-7, with 8 bases that match TRBD2. V dropped 5 bases and J dropped 4; count of bases not matched to a gene: 19. The germline gives CDR1 MNHEY, CDR2 SMNVEV (reference sequence). CDR3 length: 18 amino acids.